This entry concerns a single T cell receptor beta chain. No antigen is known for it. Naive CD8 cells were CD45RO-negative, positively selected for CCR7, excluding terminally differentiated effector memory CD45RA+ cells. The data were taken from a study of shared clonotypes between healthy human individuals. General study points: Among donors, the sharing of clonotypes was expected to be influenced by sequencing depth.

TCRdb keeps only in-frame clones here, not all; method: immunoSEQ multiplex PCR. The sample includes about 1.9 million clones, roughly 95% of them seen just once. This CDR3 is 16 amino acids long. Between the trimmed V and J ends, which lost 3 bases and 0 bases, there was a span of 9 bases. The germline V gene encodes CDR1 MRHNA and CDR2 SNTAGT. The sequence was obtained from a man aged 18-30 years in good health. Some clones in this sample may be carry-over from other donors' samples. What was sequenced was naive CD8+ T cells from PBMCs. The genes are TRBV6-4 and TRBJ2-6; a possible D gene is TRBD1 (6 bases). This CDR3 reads CASSETGLSGANVLTF. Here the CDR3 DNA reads TGTGCCAGCAGTGAGACAGGCCTCTCTGGGGCCAACGTCCTGACTTTC.